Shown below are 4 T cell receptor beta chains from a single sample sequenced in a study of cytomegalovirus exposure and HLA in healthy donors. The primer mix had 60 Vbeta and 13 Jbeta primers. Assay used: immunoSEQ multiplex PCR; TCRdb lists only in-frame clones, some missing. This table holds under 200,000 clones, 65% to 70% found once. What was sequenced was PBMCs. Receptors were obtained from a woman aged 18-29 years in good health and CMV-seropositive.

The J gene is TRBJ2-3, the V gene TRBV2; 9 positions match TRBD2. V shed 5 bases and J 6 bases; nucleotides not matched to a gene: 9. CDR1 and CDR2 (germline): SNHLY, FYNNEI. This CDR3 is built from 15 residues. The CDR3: CASSMLAGPVDTQYF. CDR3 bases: TGTGCCAGCAGTATGCTAGCGGGACCCGTGGATACGCAGTATTTT.

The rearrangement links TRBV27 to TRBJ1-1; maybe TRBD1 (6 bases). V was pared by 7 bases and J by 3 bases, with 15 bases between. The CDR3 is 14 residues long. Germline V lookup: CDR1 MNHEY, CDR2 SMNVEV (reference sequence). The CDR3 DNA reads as TGTGCCAGCAAACAAACAGGGAGGGACACTGAAGCTTTCTTT. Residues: CASKQTGRDTEAFF.

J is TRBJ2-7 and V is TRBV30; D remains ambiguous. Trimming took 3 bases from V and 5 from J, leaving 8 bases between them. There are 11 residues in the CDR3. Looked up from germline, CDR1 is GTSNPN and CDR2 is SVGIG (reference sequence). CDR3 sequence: CAWSVGHEQYF. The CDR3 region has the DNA TGTGCCTGGAGCGTGGGCCACGAGCAGTACTTC.

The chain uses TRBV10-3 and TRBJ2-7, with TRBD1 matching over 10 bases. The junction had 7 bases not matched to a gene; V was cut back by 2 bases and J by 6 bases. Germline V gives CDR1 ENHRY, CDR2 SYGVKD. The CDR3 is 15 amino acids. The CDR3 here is CAISETRDRGGEQYF. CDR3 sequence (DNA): TGTGCCATCAGTGAGACCCGGGACAGGGGAGGCGAGCAGTACTTC.